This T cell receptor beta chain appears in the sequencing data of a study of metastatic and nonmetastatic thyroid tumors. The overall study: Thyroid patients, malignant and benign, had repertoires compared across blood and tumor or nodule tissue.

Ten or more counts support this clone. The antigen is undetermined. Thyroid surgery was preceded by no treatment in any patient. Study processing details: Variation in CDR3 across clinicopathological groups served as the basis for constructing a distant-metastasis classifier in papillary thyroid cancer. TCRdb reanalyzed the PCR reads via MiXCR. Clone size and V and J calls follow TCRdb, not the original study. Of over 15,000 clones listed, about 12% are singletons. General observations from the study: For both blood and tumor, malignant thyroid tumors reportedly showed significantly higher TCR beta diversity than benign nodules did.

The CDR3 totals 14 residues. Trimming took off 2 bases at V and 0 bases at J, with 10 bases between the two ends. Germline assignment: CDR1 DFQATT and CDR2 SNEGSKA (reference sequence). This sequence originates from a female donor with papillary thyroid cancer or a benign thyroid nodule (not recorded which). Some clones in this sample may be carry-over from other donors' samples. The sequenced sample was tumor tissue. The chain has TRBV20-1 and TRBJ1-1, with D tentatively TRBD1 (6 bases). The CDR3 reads CSARPTGMNTEAFF. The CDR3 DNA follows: TGCAGTGCTAGACCGACAGGCATGAACACTGAAGCTTTCTTT.